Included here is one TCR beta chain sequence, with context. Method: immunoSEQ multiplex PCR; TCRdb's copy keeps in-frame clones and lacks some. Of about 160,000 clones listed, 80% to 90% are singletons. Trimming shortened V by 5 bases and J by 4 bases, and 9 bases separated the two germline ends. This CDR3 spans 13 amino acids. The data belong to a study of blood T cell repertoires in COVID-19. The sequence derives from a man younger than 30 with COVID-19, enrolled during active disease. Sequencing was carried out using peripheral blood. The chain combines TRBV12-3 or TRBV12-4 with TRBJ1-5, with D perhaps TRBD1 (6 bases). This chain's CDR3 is CASSPGHNQPQHF. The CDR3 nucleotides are TGTGCCAGCAGTCCGGGACATAATCAGCCCCAGCATTTT.